This T cell receptor (beta chain) was identified during a study of shared clonotypes between healthy human individuals. Notes on the study in general: Estimated clonotype richness was generally higher in naive than memory subsets.

About this clone: The antigen remains undetermined.

This CDR3 has 14 residues. Trimming cost V 1 base and J 5 bases, with 8 bases left between them. The germline V gene has CDR1 SEHNR and CDR2 FQNEAQ (reference sequence). The study ran the assay at deep level. For sorted subsets, 150 to 200 ng DNA per replicate equaled 30,000 or so T cell genomes. Clones were read by immunoSEQ multiplex PCR, and TCRdb kept only the in-frame ones, dropping some. The repertoire holds about 2 million clones, approximately 95% seen once, with more than 0.9% in the top ten. Naive-designated CD8 cells lacked CD45RO, were positively enriched for CCR7, and omitted terminally differentiated effector memory CD45RA+ cells.

The chain joins TRBV7-9 to TRBJ2-2; D unresolved. The TCR sequence derives from a man aged 18 to 29 in good health. Sequencing was performed on naive CD8+ T cells sorted from blood. CDR3 sequence (DNA): TGTGCCAGCAGCTTAGTGGATTTGACCGGGGAGCTGTTTTTT. This gives the protein CASSLVDLTGELFF. The entire variable domain, with the rest obtained from reference TRBV7-9 and TRBJ2-2, is as follows: DTGVSQNPRHKITKRGQNVTFRCDPISEHNRLYWYRQTLGQGPEFLTYFQNEAQLEKSRLLSDRFSAERPKGSFSTLEIQRTEQGDSAMYLCASSLVDLTGELFFGEGSRLTVL.